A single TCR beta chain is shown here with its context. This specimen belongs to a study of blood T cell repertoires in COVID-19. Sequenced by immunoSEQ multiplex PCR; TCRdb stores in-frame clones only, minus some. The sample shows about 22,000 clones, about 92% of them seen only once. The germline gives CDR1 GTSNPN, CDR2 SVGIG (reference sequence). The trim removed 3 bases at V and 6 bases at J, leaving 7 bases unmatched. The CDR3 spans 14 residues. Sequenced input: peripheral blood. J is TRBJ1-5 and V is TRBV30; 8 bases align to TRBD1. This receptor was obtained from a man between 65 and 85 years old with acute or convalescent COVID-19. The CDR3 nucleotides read TGTGCCTGGAGCCGGACAGGGAGGGCTCAGCCCCAGCATTTT. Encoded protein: CAWSRTGRAQPQHF.